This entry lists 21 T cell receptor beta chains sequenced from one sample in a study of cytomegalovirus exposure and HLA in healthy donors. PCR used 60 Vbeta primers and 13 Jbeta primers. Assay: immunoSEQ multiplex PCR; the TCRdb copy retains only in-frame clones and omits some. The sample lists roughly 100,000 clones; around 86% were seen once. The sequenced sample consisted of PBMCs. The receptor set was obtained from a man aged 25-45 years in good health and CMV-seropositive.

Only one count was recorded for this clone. This chain's CDR3 is CASSLSGSPNYGYTF. The CDR3 DNA is TGCGCCAGCAGCTTGTCAGGGTCCCCTAACTATGGCTACACCTTC. This sequence joins TRBV5-1 and TRBJ1-2, with D possibly matching TRBD1 (5 bases). This CDR3 comprises 15 residues. Trimming took off 1 base at V and 0 bases at J, with 10 bases between the two ends. Germline V gene data show CDR1 as SGHRS and CDR2 as YFSETQ. Full variable domain (missing parts from reference TRBV5-1 and TRBJ1-2): KAGVTQTPRYLIKTRGQQVTLSCSPISGHRSVSWYQQTPGQGLQFLFEYFSETQRNKGNFPGRFSGRQFSNSRSEMNVSTLELGDSALYLCASSLSGSPNYGYTFGSGTRLTVV.

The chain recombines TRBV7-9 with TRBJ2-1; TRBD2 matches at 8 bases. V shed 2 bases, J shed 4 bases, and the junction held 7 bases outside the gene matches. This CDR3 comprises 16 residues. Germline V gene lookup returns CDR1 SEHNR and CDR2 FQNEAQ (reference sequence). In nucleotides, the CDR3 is TGTGCCAGCAGCTTATTCTTAGCGGGGAGATACAATGAGCAGTTCTTC. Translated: CASSLFLAGRYNEQFF.

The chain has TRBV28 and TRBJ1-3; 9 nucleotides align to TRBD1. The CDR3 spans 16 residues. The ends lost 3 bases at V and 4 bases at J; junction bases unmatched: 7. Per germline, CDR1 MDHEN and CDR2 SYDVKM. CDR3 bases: TGTGCCAGCAGTTTCTCGCGACAGGGGGGAGGAAACACCATATATTTT. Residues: CASSFSRQGGGNTIYF.

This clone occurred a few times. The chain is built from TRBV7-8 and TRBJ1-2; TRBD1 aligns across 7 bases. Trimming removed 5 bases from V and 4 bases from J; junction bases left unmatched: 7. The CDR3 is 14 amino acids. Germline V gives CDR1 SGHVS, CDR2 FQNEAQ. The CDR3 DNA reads TGTGCCAGCAGCACCGGGACAGTGGGCTATGGCTACACCTTC. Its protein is CASSTGTVGYGYTF.

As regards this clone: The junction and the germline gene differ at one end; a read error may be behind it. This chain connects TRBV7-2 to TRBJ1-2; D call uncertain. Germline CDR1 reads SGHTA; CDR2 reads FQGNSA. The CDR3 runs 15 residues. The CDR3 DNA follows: TGTGCCAGCAGCTTAGGACGGAGAACTAACCATGGCTACACCTTC. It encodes CASSLGRRTNHGYTF.

This CDR3 is CATSRDQGNYGYTF. In DNA form, the CDR3 reads TGTGCCACCAGCAGAGATCAGGGTAACTATGGCTACACCTTC. The chain carries TRBV15 and TRBJ1-2, with D perhaps TRBD1 (5 bases). The CDR3 covers 14 residues. The germline V and J ends were trimmed by 0 bases and 1 base, with 6 bases remaining between them. Germline CDR1 LNHNV, CDR2 YYDKDF (reference sequence). Using reference TRBV15 and TRBJ1-2 for the parts outside the CDR3, the full variable domain is DAMVIQNPRYQVTQFGKPVTLSCSQTLNHNVMYWYQQKSSQAPKLLFHYYDKDFNNEADTPDNFQSRRPNTSFCFLDIRSPGLGDTAMYLCATSRDQGNYGYTFGSGTRLTVV.

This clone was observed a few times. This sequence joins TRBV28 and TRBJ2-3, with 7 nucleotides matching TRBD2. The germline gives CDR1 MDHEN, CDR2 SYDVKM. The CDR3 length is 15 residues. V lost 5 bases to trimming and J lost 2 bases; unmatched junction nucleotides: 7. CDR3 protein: CASSPTGTTTDTQYF. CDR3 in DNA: TGTGCCAGCAGTCCGACCGGGACTACCACAGATACGCAGTATTTT.

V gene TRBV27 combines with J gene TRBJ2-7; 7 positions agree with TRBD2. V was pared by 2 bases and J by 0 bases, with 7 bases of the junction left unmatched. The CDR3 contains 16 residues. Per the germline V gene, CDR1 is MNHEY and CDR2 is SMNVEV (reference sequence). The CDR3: CASSLASGGSSYEQYF. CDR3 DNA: TGTGCCAGCAGTTTAGCTAGTGGCGGGAGCTCCTACGAGCAGTACTTC.

The CDR3 region has the DNA TGCGCCAGCAGCTTACGGCTAGCGGGGATCCGTAGAGATACGCAGTATTTT. This translates into CASSLRLAGIRRDTQYF. The V and J genes are TRBV5-1 and TRBJ2-3, with TRBD2 matching over 9 bases. Per germline, CDR1 SGHRS and CDR2 YFSETQ. The CDR3 has 17 amino acids. With V trimmed by 2 bases and J by 5 bases, 12 bases remained unmatched.

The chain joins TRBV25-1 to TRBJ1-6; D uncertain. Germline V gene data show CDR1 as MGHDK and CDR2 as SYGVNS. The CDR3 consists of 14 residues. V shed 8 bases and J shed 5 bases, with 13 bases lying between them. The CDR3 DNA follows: TGTGCCAGCGAACGGATCGGGGATAATTCACCCCTCCACTTT. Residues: CASERIGDNSPLHF.

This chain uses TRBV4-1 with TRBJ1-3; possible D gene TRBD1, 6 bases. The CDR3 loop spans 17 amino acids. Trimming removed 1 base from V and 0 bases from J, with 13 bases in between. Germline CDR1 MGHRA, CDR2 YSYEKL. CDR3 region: CASSQGGGGISGNTIYF. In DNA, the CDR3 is TGCGCCAGCAGCCAAGGGGGAGGGGGGATCTCTGGAAACACCATATATTTT.

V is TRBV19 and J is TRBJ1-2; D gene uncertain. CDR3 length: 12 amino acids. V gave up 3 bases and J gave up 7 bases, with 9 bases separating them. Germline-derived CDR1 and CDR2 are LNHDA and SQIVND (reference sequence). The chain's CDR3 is CASSMSPPGYTF. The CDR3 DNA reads TGTGCCAGTAGTATGAGCCCGCCTGGCTACACCTTC.

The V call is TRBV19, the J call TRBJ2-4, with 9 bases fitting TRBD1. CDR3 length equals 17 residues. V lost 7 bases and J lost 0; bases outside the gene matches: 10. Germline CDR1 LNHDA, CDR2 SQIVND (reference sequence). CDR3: CASTITGGLLAKNIQYF. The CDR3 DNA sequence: TGTGCCAGTACAATAACAGGGGGCCTTCTAGCCAAAAACATTCAGTACTTC.

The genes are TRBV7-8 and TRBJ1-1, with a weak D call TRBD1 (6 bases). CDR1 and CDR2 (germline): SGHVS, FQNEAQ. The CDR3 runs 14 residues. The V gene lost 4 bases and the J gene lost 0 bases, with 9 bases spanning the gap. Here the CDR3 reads CASSWDTMNTEAFF. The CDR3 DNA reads TGTGCCAGCAGCTGGGACACGATGAACACTGAAGCTTTCTTT.

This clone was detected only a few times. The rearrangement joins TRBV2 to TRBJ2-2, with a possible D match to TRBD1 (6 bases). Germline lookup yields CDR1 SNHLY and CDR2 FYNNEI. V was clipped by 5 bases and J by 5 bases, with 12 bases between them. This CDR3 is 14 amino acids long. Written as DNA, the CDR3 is TGTGCCAGCAGTAACTCAGGGGAGACCGGGGAGCTGTTTTTT. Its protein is CASSNSGETGELFF. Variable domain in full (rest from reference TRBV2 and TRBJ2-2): EPEVTQTPSHQVTQMGQEVILRCVPISNHLYFYWYRQILGQKVEFLVSFYNNEISEKSEIFDDQFSVERPDGSNFTLKIRSTKLEDSAMYFCASSNSGETGELFFGEGSRLTVL.

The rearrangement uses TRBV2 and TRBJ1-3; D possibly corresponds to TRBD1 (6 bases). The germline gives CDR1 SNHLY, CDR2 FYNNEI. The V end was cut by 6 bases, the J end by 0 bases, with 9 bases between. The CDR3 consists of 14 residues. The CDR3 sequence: CASSPDSSGNTIYF. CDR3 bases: TGTGCCAGCAGCCCGGACAGCTCTGGAAACACCATATATTTT.

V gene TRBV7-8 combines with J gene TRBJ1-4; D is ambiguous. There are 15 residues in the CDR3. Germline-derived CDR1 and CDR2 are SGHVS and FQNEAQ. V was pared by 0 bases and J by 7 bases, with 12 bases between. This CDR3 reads CASSLASRSGEKLFF. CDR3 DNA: TGTGCCAGCAGCTTAGCAAGCAGGTCCGGTGAAAAACTGTTTTTT.

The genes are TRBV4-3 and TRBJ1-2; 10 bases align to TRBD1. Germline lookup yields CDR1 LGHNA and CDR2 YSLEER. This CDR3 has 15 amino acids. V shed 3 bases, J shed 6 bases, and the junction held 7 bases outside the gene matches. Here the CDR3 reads CASSQAGTGANGYTF. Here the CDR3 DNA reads TGCGCCAGCAGCCAGGCCGGGACAGGGGCGAATGGCTACACCTTC.

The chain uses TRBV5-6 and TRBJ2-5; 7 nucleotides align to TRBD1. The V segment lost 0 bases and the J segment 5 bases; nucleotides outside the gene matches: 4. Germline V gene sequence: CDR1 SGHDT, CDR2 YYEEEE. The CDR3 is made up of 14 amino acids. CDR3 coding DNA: TGTGCCAGCAGCTTGGGACAGGGTGGGGAGACCCAGTACTTC. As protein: CASSLGQGGETQYF.

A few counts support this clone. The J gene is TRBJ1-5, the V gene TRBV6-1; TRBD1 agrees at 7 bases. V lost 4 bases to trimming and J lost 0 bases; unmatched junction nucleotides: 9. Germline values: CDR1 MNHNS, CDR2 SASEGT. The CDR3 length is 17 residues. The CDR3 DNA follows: TGTGCCAGCAGTGGGGCAGGGGGGCCCTATAGCAATCAGCCCCAGCATTTT. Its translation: CASSGAGGPYSNQPQHF.

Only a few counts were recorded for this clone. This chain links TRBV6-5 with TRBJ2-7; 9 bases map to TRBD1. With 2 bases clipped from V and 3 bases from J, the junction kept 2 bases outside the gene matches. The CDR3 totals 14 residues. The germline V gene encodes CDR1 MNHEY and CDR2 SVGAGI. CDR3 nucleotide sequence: TGTGCCAGCAGTTACGGGGACAGGGTCTACGAGCAGTACTTC. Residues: CASSYGDRVYEQYF.